The clone carrying this T cell receptor beta chain was picked up a small number of times. The junction departs from the called germline gene at one end, perhaps through a read error. Via MiXCR, TCRdb re-called the 5' RACE reads, giving one row per CDR3 protein. The repertoire holds 550,000 to 700,000 distinct CDR3 sequences, with 21% as singletons. The CDR3 runs to 18 residues. Looked up from germline, CDR1 is PRHDT and CDR2 is FYEKMQ (reference sequence). The record originates from a study of identical twins. These sequences were also reported in another study, on T cells expressing NK-cell markers.

The TCR originated in a woman aged 18-29 years in good health. The sample comprised PBMCs. V usage is TRBV13 and J usage is TRBJ2-3, with 8 positions matching TRBD2. The CDR3 nucleotides are TGTGCCTGCAGCTCAGGTATTACTAGCGGAGTCCACACAGATACGCAGTATTTT. Translated, it gives CACSSGITSGVHTDTQYF. Using reference TRBV13 and TRBJ2-3 for the parts outside the CDR3, the full variable domain is AAGVIQSPRHLIKEKRETATLKCYPIPRHDTVYWYQQGPGQDPQFLISFYEKMQSDKGSIPDRFSAQQFSDYHSELNMSSLELGDSALYFCACSSGITSGVHTDTQYFGPGTRLTVL.